This T cell receptor (beta chain) came from a study of early T cells in non-severe SARS-CoV-2 infection. This clonotype was seen a few times. TCRdb recomputed calls from the 5' RACE reads with MiXCR, one row per CDR3 protein. There are about 72,000 distinct CDR3 sequences in the sample; roughly 10% occur only once, and roughly 3.2% lies in the top ten. The TCR was taken from an adult who was a healthcare worker with PCR-confirmed SARS-CoV-2 infection or an uninfected control (not recorded which). Sequencing was carried out using whole blood.

The CDR3 loop reads CASSPIGGSDYGYTF. The CDR3 region has the DNA TGTGCCAGCAGCCCCATAGGGGGGAGCGACTATGGCTACACCTTC. The chain recombines TRBV5-5 with TRBJ1-2; D may be TRBD1 (6 bases). Trimming removed 4 bases from V and 3 bases from J, with 16 bases in between. The CDR3 covers 15 residues. CDR1 is SGHKS and CDR2 is YYEKEE in the germline V gene (reference sequence).